Listed here are 25 T cell receptor beta chains from one sample, sequenced in a study of T cell repertoires in cytomegalovirus infection. Each CDR3 protein gets one entry after TCRdb re-called the reads with MiXCR. The repertoire holds 200,000 to 300,000 distinct CDR3 sequences, with about an eighth as singletons. Sequencing was performed on PBMCs. The receptor source for this set is a human donor in good health (CMV status not recorded). Some clones in this sample may be carry-over from other donors' samples.

This clonotype was recorded at least ten times. The chain links TRBV7-2 to TRBJ2-3; the match to TRBD2 covers 10 bases. The CDR3 runs 15 residues. Trimming at V came to 9 bases and at J to 2 bases, leaving 8 bases not matched to a gene. The germline V gene encodes CDR1 SGHTA and CDR2 FQGNSA. The CDR3 region is CASLIAGGSTDTQYF. CDR3 DNA: TGTGCCAGTCTAATAGCGGGAGGCTCCACAGATACGCAGTATTTT. Based on the CDR3 plus reference TRBV7-2 and TRBJ2-3, the full variable domain is GAGVSQSPSNKVTEKGKDVELRCDPISGHTALYWYRQSLGQGLEFLIYFQGNSAPDKSGLPSDRFSAERTGGSVSTLTIQRTQQEDSAVYLCASLIAGGSTDTQYFGPGTRLTVL.

This clonotype was counted a few times. V gene TRBV12-5 combines with J gene TRBJ2-1, with 8 bases identical to TRBD1. The CDR3 totals 13 residues. V dropped 3 bases and J dropped 9; count of bases not matched to a gene: 4. Germline loops: CDR1 LGHNT, CDR2 FRNRAP. CDR3 loop: CASGFGQGAEQFF. CDR3 DNA sequence: TGTGCTAGTGGTTTTGGACAGGGTGCTGAGCAGTTCTTC.

This clonotype was recorded at least ten times. The chain recombines TRBV20-1 with TRBJ2-5; 8 bases match TRBD2. CDR1 is DFQATT, CDR2 SNEGSKA, per germline (reference sequence). J gave up 1 base and V 5 bases, and 12 bases lay outside the gene matches. The CDR3 loop spans 16 amino acids. CDR3 DNA sequence: TGCAGTGCTGGCCTAGGGGGGGCGGGGGGCCAAGAGACCCAGTACTTC. Its protein is CSAGLGGAGGQETQYF.

This sequence joins TRBV7-6 and TRBJ1-2; D is possibly TRBD1 (5 bases). V shed 7 bases and J shed 10 bases, with 19 bases lying between them. Germline V lookup: CDR1 SGHVS, CDR2 FNYEAQ. This CDR3 contains 13 residues. The CDR3 spells CASIGDLASVYTF. CDR3 nucleotides: TGTGCCAGCATCGGGGACCTCGCCTCTGTCTACACCTTC.

This clonotype was counted a few times. The chain recombines TRBV20-1 with TRBJ2-1, with D hard to call. V was shortened by 0 bases and J by 2 bases, with 8 bases between the two germline ends. CDR1 is DFQATT and CDR2 is SNEGSKA in the germline V gene (reference sequence). CDR3 length: 14 amino acids. CDR3 DNA sequence: TGCAGTGCTAGAGAGCGATTAGCCTACAATGAGCAGTTCTTC. It yields the protein CSARERLAYNEQFF.

V gene TRBV20-1 combines with J gene TRBJ2-1; 10 bases line up with TRBD2. Germline-derived CDR1 and CDR2 are DFQATT and SNEGSKA (reference sequence). CDR3 size: 17 residues. The V and J ends lost 0 bases and 6 bases, in that order; junction bases with no gene match: 11. CDR3 bases: TGCAGTGCTAGAGATATCAGGACTAGCGGAACGACCAATGAGCAGTTCTTC. Translating it yields CSARDIRTSGTTNEQFF.

This chain joins TRBV29-1 and TRBJ2-1, with TRBD1 matching 7 bases. The CDR3 totals 14 residues. Trimming took 5 bases from V and 3 from J; bases not matched to a gene: 7. Per the germline V gene, CDR1 is SQVTM and CDR2 is ANQGSEA. For the CDR3, the DNA is TGCAGCGTTCACCGGGACAGCAACTACAATGAGCAGTTCTTC. It is translated as CSVHRDSNYNEQFF.

This rearrangement joins TRBV20-1 to TRBJ2-5; 7 bases are a match to TRBD2. The V segment lost 1 base and the J segment 0 bases; nucleotides outside the gene matches: 2. CDR3 length: 14 residues. CDR1 is DFQATT and CDR2 is SNEGSKA in the germline V gene (reference sequence). DNA for the CDR3: TGCAGTGCTAGAGGCGGGACTAACCAAGAGACCCAGTACTTC. It translates to CSARGGTNQETQYF.

The V call is TRBV7-3, the J call TRBJ2-5; no clear D gene. The V gene's germline CDR1 is SGHTA and CDR2 FQGTGA. The V end lost 2 bases, the J end lost 5 bases, and 9 bases lay between the germline ends. The CDR3 is 13 amino acids. This CDR3 is CASSLDPMETQYF. The CDR3 nucleotides read TGTGCCAGCAGCTTAGACCCAATGGAGACCCAGTACTTC.

This rearrangement joins TRBV2 to TRBJ1-2; 10 bases map to TRBD1. The length of the CDR3 is 14 residues. Trimming removed 7 bases from V and 3 bases from J; junction bases left unmatched: 5. Germline V gives CDR1 SNHLY, CDR2 FYNNEI. CDR3 in amino acids: CASKRTGGDYGYTF. The CDR3 nucleotides read TGTGCCAGCAAACGGACAGGGGGTGACTATGGCTACACCTTC.

This sequence joins TRBV10-3 and TRBJ1-5; D is perhaps TRBD1 (6 bases). CDR3 length: 15 residues. Trimming removed 5 bases from V and 1 base from J, with 12 bases in between. Per germline, CDR1 ENHRY and CDR2 SYGVKD. DNA for the CDR3: TGTGCCATCAGTCCCCGGGGGCCAAGCAATCAGCCCCAGCATTTT. It translates to CAISPRGPSNQPQHF.

V and J are TRBV18 and TRBJ2-7, with D unresolved. Trimming removed 2 bases at V and 2 bases at J, with 10 bases between. Looked up from germline, CDR1 is KGHSH and CDR2 is LQKENI. The CDR3 has 14 amino acids. In DNA form, the CDR3 reads TGTGCCAGCTCACCAATGGCAGAAACCTACGAGCAGTACTTC. Amino acids: CASSPMAETYEQYF.

This clonotype was seen at least ten times. The CDR3, as DNA: TGTGCCAGCAGCTTACTCTGGAACAATCAGCCCCAGCATTTT. As protein: CASSLLWNNQPQHF. This rearrangement joins TRBV7-8 to TRBJ1-5; D is unresolved. Germline CDR1 reads SGHVS; CDR2 reads FQNEAQ. Trimming took off 2 bases at V and 3 bases at J, with 8 bases between the two ends. CDR3 length: 14 residues.

This clonotype was detected many times. The V and J genes are TRBV6-2 or TRBV6-3 and TRBJ2-3, with 7 bases aligning to TRBD2. Germline V lookup: CDR1 MNHEY, CDR2 SVGEGT. V lost 8 bases and J lost 8; bases outside the gene matches: 7. The CDR3 contains 12 residues. The CDR3 loop is CASWEGTSTQYF. CDR3 nucleotides: TGTGCCAGCTGGGAGGGGACCTCTACGCAGTATTTT.

The chain recombines TRBV3-1 with TRBJ1-6; D perhaps matches TRBD1 (6 bases). V dropped 1 base and J dropped 11 bases, with 12 bases sitting between them. This CDR3 contains 14 residues. CDR1 is LGHDT and CDR2 is YNNKEL in the germline V gene (reference sequence). CDR3 in amino acids: CASSQGTAGPPLHF. CDR3 in DNA: TGTGCCAGCAGCCAAGGGACAGCCGGCCCACCCCTCCACTTT. Combining the CDR3 with reference TRBV3-1 and TRBJ1-6 gives the whole variable domain DTAVSQTPKYLVTQMGNDKSIKCEQNLGHDTMYWYKQDSKKFLKIMFSYNNKELIINETVPNRFSPKSPDKAHLNLHINSLELGDSAVYFCASSQGTAGPPLHFGNGTRLTVT.

There are a few counts of this clonotype. This rearrangement joins TRBV7-9 to TRBJ1-1, with D possibly matching TRBD1 (5 bases). This CDR3 contains 15 residues. Trimming left V 3 bases short and J 5 bases short, with 16 bases between. Germline assignment: CDR1 SEHNR and CDR2 FQNEAQ (reference sequence). The CDR3 coding sequence is TGTGCCAGCAGCTTCGTTACCGGGGGACTTACTGAAGCTTTCTTT. This encodes CASSFVTGGLTEAFF.

The J gene is TRBJ2-1, the V gene TRBV19; D is possibly TRBD1 (5 bases). Germline lookup yields CDR1 LNHDA and CDR2 SQIVND (reference sequence). Trimming took 6 bases from V and 9 from J, leaving 15 bases between them. The CDR3 totals 13 residues. The CDR3 sequence: CASRAGIFGEQFF. The CDR3 nucleotides read TGTGCCAGTAGGGCAGGGATCTTCGGTGAGCAGTTCTTC.

This clonotype was recorded at least ten times. This chain links TRBV7-2 with TRBJ1-5; no clear D gene. The germline V gene encodes CDR1 SGHTA and CDR2 FQGNSA. The CDR3 is 15 amino acids. The V end lost 5 bases, the J end lost 0 bases, and 11 bases lay between the germline ends. The CDR3, as DNA: TGTGCCAGCAGCGCGGGCTCGGTTAGCAATCAGCCCCAGCATTTT. This encodes CASSAGSVSNQPQHF.

In its sample, this clonotype was seen many times. Here the CDR3 reads CASIMGTVNSPLHF. In DNA form, the CDR3 reads TGTGCCAGCATCATGGGGACAGTTAATTCACCCCTCCACTTT. The chain carries TRBV12-3 or TRBV12-4 and TRBJ1-6; 7 nucleotides match TRBD1. V shed 7 bases, J shed 6 bases, and the junction held 6 bases outside the gene matches. The CDR3 spans 14 residues.

This clonotype was recorded a few times. The chain joins TRBV28 to TRBJ2-5; maybe TRBD1 (6 bases). The CDR3 sequence is 14 residues long. Germline-derived CDR1 and CDR2 are MDHEN and SYDVKM. V dropped 5 bases and J dropped 0 bases, with 10 bases sitting between them. CDR3 DNA: TGTGCCAGCAGTCCCCGACAGGACCAAGAGACCCAGTACTTC. This gives the protein CASSPRQDQETQYF.

At least ten counts were recorded for this clonotype. The V and J genes are TRBV7-2 and TRBJ2-3; 9 bases match TRBD2. The CDR3 sequence is 16 residues long. The trim removed 5 bases at V and 5 bases at J, leaving 11 bases unmatched. The V gene's germline CDR1 is SGHTA and CDR2 FQGNSA. CDR3 region: CASSPPGGRARDTQYF. The CDR3 nucleotides read TGTGCCAGCAGCCCTCCAGGCGGGAGGGCCAGAGATACGCAGTATTTT.

This clonotype was observed at least ten times. This sequence joins TRBV11-3 and TRBJ2-1; 8 bases align to TRBD2. J was trimmed by 0 bases and V by 5 bases; bases with no gene match: 9. This CDR3 has 17 amino acids. In germline, CDR1 is SGHNT, CDR2 YENEEA. The CDR3 DNA reads as TGTGCCAGCAGCACCTCCTCCGGGGGGGGCTCCTACAATGAGCAGTTCTTC. This codes for CASSTSSGGGSYNEQFF.

This clonotype appeared many times. The gene calls are TRBV7-2 and TRBJ2-7, with a weak D call TRBD1 (6 bases). V lost 9 bases to trimming and J lost 0 bases, with 18 bases between them. From germline, CDR1 is SGHTA and CDR2 FQGNSA. The CDR3 spans 15 residues. CDR3 sequence (DNA): TGTGCCAGTACACTAGACAGGCTTAGCTCCTACGAGCAGTACTTC. This encodes CASTLDRLSSYEQYF. Using reference TRBV7-2 and TRBJ2-7 for the parts outside the CDR3, the full variable domain is GAGVSQSPSNKVTEKGKDVELRCDPISGHTALYWYRQSLGQGLEFLIYFQGNSAPDKSGLPSDRFSAERTGGSVSTLTIQRTQQEDSAVYLCASTLDRLSSYEQYFGPGTRLTVT.

As to this clonotype: One end of the junction is discordant with germline, which a read error may explain. The chain employs TRBV5-1 and TRBJ2-5; 9 bases align to TRBD2. The CDR3 spans 16 residues. Germline V gives CDR1 SGHRS, CDR2 YFSETQ. The CDR3 DNA reads as TGCACCAGCAGCTTGACTCGCGGGGGGGCCGGAGAGACCCAGTACTTC. Its translation: CTSSLTRGGAGETQYF.

The rearrangement uses TRBV28 and TRBJ1-5, with D unclear. The CDR3 runs to 13 residues. Trimming removed 5 bases from V and 2 bases from J, with 7 bases in between. CDR1 and CDR2 (germline): MDHEN, SYDVKM. The CDR3 region has the DNA TGTGCCAGCAGTGTCCTGGGCAATCAGCCCCAGCATTTT. Residues: CASSVLGNQPQHF. The full variable domain, in which reference TRBV28 and TRBJ1-5 provide the parts outside the CDR3, is DVKVTQSSRYLVKRTGEKVFLECVQDMDHENMFWYRQDPGLGLRLIYFSYDVKMKEKGDIPEGYSVSREKKERFSLILESASTNQTSMYLCASSVLGNQPQHFGDGTRLSIL.